This TCR beta chain is from a study of post-analysis software for immune sequencing data. The V gene lost 6 bases and the J gene lost 1 base, with 7 bases spanning the gap. The CDR3 has 13 residues. In germline, CDR1 is SGHDN, CDR2 FVKESK. Study results and caveats: Strong co-clustering by F measure was evident for samples that had been prepared in the same batch. Patients used roughly five TRBV segments, including TRBV5-6, TRBV5-1 and TRBV20-1, more often than controls.

For this clonotype: Its antigen is still unknown.

The TCR beta cDNA libraries carried unique molecular identifiers. TCRdb analysed the PCR reads with MiXCR anew, one entry per CDR3 protein. The sample lists approximately 440,000 distinct CDR3 sequences, 45% occurring once. J is TRBJ2-1 and V is TRBV14; D is unclear. This sequence originates from a girl under 18 with multiple sclerosis. The sequencing input was blood. CDR3 amino acids: CASSITSYNEQFF. CDR3 DNA sequence: TGTGCCAGCAGTATAACGTCCTACAATGAGCAGTTCTTC.